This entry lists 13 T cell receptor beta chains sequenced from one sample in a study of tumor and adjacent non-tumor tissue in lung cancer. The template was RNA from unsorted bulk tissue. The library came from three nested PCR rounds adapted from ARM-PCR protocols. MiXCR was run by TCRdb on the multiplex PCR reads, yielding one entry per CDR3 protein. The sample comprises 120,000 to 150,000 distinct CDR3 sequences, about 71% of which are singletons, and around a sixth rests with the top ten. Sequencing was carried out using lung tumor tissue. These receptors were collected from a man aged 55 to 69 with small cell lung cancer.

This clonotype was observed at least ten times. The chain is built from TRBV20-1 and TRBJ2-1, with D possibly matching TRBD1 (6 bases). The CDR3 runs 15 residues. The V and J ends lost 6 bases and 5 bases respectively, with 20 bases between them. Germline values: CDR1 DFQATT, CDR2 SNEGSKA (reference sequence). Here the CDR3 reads CSARTAGTPDNEQFF. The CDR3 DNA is TGCAGTGCGCGAACTGCCGGGACACCAGACAATGAGCAGTTCTTC.

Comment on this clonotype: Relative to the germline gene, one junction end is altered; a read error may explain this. The CDR3 region has the DNA TGTACCAGCAATATTTCCTGGGACTACAACAATGAGCAGTTCTTC. Translated, it gives CTSNISWDYNNEQFF. The V gene is TRBV12-3 or TRBV12-4, the J gene TRBJ2-1; TRBD2 matches 7 bases. The CDR3 consists of 15 residues.

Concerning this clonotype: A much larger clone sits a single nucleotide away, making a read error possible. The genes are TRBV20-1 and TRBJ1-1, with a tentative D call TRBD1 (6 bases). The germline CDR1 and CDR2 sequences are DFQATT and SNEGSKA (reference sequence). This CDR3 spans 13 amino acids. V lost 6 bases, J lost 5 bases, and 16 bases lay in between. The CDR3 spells CSAKQGAWTEAFF. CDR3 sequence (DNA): TGCAGTGCAAAACAGGGTGCGTGGACTGAAGCTTTCTTT.

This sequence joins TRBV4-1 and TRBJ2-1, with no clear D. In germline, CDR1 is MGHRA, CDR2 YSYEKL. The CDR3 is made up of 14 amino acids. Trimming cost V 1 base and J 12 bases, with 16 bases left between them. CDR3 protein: CASSQGGTVTGQFF. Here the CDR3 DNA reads TGCGCCAGCAGCCAAGGTGGAACAGTCACCGGGCAGTTCTTC.

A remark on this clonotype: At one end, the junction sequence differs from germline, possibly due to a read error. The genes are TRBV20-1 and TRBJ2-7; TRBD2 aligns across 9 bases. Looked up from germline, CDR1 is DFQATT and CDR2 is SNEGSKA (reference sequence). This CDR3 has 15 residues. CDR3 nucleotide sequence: TGCGGTGCTAGAGATTTTAGGCGGGAGGGATACGGGCAGTACTTC. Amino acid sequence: CGARDFRREGYGQYF.

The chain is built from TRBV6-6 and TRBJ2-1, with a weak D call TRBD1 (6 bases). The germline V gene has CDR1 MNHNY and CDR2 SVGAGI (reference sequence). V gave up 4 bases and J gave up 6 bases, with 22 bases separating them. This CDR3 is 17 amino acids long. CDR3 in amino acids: CASSFPGQRAAVNEQFF. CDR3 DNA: TGTGCCAGCAGTTTCCCGGGACAACGCGCTGCGGTCAATGAGCAGTTCTTC.

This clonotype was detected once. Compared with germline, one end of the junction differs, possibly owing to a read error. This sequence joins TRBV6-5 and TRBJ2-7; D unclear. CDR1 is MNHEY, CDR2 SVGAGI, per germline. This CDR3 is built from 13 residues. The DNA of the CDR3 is TGTGCCAGCAGGACCAGAGGCTTCTACGACCAGTACTTC. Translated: CASRTRGFYDQYF.

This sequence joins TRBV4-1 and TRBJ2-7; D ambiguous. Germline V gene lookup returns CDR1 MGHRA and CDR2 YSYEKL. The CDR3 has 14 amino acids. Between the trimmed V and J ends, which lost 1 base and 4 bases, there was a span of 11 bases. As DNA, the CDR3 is TGCGCCAGCAGCCAAGTAGGACGGACGTACGAGCAGTACTTC. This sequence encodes CASSQVGRTYEQYF.

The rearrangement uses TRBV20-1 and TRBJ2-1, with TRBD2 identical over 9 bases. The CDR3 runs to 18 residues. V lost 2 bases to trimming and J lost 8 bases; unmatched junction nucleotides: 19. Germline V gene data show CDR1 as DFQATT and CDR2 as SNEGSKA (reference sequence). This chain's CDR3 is CSARPATPQTREGHEQFF. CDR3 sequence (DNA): TGCAGTGCTAGACCGGCAACCCCCCAGACGCGGGAGGGACATGAGCAGTTCTTC.

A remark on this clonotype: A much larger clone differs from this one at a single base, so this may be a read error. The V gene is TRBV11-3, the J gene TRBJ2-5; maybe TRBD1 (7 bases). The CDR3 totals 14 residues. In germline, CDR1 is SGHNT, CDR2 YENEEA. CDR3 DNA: TGTGCCAGCAGCTTTTCAGGGGGGTATGCGACCCAGGACTTC. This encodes CASSFSGGYATQDF.

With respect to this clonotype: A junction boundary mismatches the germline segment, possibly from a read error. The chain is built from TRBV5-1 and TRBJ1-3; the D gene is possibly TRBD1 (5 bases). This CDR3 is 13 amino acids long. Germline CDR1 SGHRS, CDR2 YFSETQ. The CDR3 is CTSSQGYGNTIYF. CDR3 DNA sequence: TGCACCAGCAGTCAGGGTTATGGAAACACCATATATTTT.

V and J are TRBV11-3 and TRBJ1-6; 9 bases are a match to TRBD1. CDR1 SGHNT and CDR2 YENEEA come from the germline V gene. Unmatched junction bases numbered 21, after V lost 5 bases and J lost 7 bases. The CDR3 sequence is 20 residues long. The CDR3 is CASSRRRDRVSTRTNSPLHF. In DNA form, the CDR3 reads TGTGCCAGCAGCCGGCGCCGGGACAGGGTCTCCACTCGGACAAATTCACCCCTCCACTTT.

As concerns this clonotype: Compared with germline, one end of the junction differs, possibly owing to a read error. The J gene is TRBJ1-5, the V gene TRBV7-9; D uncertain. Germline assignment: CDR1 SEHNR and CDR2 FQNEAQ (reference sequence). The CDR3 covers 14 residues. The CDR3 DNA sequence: TGTGCCAGTAGCTTCTCCCGAAGTAATCAGCCCCAGCATTTT. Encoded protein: CASSFSRSNQPQHF.